The 28 T cell receptor beta chains presented below share a single source sample, sequenced in a study of blood T cell repertoires in COVID-19. TCRdb keeps only in-frame clones here, not all; method: immunoSEQ multiplex PCR. Here the sample spans 310,000 or so clones, around 80% being singletons. The sample taken for sequencing was peripheral blood. The receptors were gathered from a woman aged 50 to 60 with acute or convalescent COVID-19.

This clone was detected only once. The rearrangement links TRBV30 to TRBJ1-2; 7 nucleotides line up with TRBD1. Germline CDR1 GTSNPN, CDR2 SVGIG (reference sequence). The ends lost 5 bases at V and 4 bases at J; junction bases unmatched: 13. The CDR3 covers 15 residues. The CDR3 DNA reads TGTGCCTGGGAGAATTCCGGGACAGAACTCTATGGCTACACCTTC. Residues: CAWENSGTELYGYTF.

The chain couples TRBV7-2 to TRBJ2-5; D possibly corresponds to TRBD2 (6 bases). This CDR3 is 14 amino acids long. Trimming pared 5 bases from V and 7 bases from J, leaving 17 bases between. Germline CDR1 reads SGHTA; CDR2 reads FQGNSA. The CDR3 is CASSAQAGPGTQYF. The CDR3 DNA reads TGTGCCAGCAGCGCCCAGGCGGGACCTGGGACCCAGTACTTC.

The chain carries TRBV18 and TRBJ2-1; a possible D gene is TRBD2 (6 bases). V lost 1 base and J 7 bases, leaving 8 bases between the germline ends. Germline V gene lookup returns CDR1 KGHSH and CDR2 LQKENI. The CDR3 has 13 amino acids. CDR3 amino acids: CASSPQGRNEQFF. The CDR3 DNA follows: TGTGCCAGCTCACCACAGGGGAGGAATGAGCAGTTCTTC.

The rearrangement uses TRBV14 and TRBJ1-2; 9 nucleotides match TRBD1. The CDR3 length is 15 residues. V dropped 4 bases and J dropped 6; count of bases not matched to a gene: 9. Germline V gene data show CDR1 as SGHDN and CDR2 as FVKESK. Here the CDR3 DNA reads TGTGCCAGCAGCCCCCCCCGGGACAGGGATCATGGCTACACCTTC. This sequence encodes CASSPPRDRDHGYTF.

The chain joins TRBV19 to TRBJ2-2, with D maybe TRBD1 (6 bases). Trimming cost V 4 bases and J 7 bases, with 16 bases left between them. Germline V gene lookup returns CDR1 LNHDA and CDR2 SQIVND (reference sequence). The CDR3 is 15 residues long. The DNA for the CDR3 is TGTGCCAGTAGTAACCCAGGGGAGAAGATCGGGGAGCTGTTTTTT. Protein product: CASSNPGEKIGELFF.

The genes are TRBV29-1 and TRBJ2-1; 7 bases line up with TRBD2. Trimming removed 0 bases from V and 2 bases from J; junction bases left unmatched: 7. The CDR3 covers 16 residues. Germline CDR1 SQVTM, CDR2 ANQGSEA. DNA of the CDR3: TGCAGCGTTGAAGACGGCGCGGGGGATACCTACAATGAGCAGTTCTTC. Translating it yields CSVEDGAGDTYNEQFF.

Points on this clone: The CDR3 does not end in the conserved phenylalanine or tryptophan, so this is likely a read error. The gene calls are TRBV2 and TRBJ1-2, with TRBD1 matching over 7 bases. The CDR3 extends over 13 amino acids. After removal of 6 bases from V and 4 bases from J, the junction contained 5 bases not matched to a gene. Germline-derived CDR1 and CDR2 are SNHLY and FYNNEI. The CDR3 here is CASSPTGPYGYTL. CDR3 bases: TGTGCCAGCAGCCCGACAGGGCCCTATGGCTACACCCTC.

V and J are TRBV5-5 and TRBJ2-5, with 9 bases that match TRBD1. The junction had 2 bases not matched to a gene; V was cut back by 4 bases and J by 1 base. Germline CDR1 SGHKS, CDR2 YYEKEE (reference sequence). This CDR3 has 14 residues. In nucleotides, the CDR3 is TGTGCCAGCAGCAAACAGGGGGCCCAAGAGACCCAGTACTTC. Its protein is CASSKQGAQETQYF.

This chain uses TRBV5-5 with TRBJ2-7; D uncertain. CDR3 length equals 14 residues. Trimming left V 1 base short and J 2 bases short, with 10 bases between. Germline lookup yields CDR1 SGHKS and CDR2 YYEKEE (reference sequence). The CDR3 region has the DNA TGTGCCAGCAGCTTGTGGGCATCTCCCTACGAGCAGTACTTC. Encoded protein: CASSLWASPYEQYF. The whole variable domain, remainder taken from reference TRBV5-5 and TRBJ2-7, is DAGVTQSPTHLIKTRGQQVTLRCSPISGHKSVSWYQQVLGQGPQFIFQYYEKEERGRGNFPDRFSARQFPNYSSELNVNALLLGDSALYLCASSLWASPYEQYFGPGTRLTVT.

The rearrangement joins TRBV29-1 to TRBJ1-3; D is possibly TRBD1 (5 bases). The CDR3 totals 13 residues. From germline, CDR1 is SQVTM and CDR2 ANQGSEA. With 5 bases removed from V and 1 base from J, the gap between germline ends came to 9 bases. CDR3 protein: CSVQGSSGNTIYF. The CDR3 coding sequence is TGCAGCGTTCAGGGATCGTCTGGAAACACCATATATTTT.

The gene calls are TRBV5-1 and TRBJ2-6; D is unresolved. The V end was cut by 1 base, the J end by 0 bases, with 5 bases between. There are 15 residues in the CDR3. CDR1 is SGHRS and CDR2 is YFSETQ in the germline V gene. CDR3 in amino acids: CASSLSVSGANVLTF. CDR3 DNA: TGCGCCAGCAGCTTGTCAGTCTCTGGGGCCAACGTCCTGACTTTC.

This clone was observed a single time. V and J are TRBV21-1 and TRBJ1-2. TRBV21-1 is flagged as a pseudogene. The CDR3 contains 13 residues. The CDR3 nucleotides read TGTGCCAGCAGCAGGGAGGGGCACTATGGCTACACCTTC. It specifies CASSREGHYGYTF.

V gene TRBV5-6 combines with J gene TRBJ2-7; D gene uncertain. Germline V gene lookup returns CDR1 SGHDT and CDR2 YYEEEE. V was shortened by 1 base and J by 3 bases, with 14 bases between the two germline ends. This CDR3 comprises 15 residues. Here the CDR3 reads CASSLWLRYIYEQYV. The CDR3 DNA is TGTGCCAGCAGCTTGTGGCTCAGGTACATCTACGAGCAGTACGTC.

This clone occurred once. The gene calls are TRBV4-3 and TRBJ2-3; D remains ambiguous. V lost 1 base to trimming and J lost 2 bases, with 13 bases between them. The CDR3 contains 16 residues. From germline, CDR1 is LGHNA and CDR2 YSLEER. CDR3 sequence (DNA): TGCGCCAGCAGCCAAGCCGGGTACCTCTTCACAGATACGCAGTATTTT. It is translated as CASSQAGYLFTDTQYF.

The chain combines TRBV18 with TRBJ2-1; 7 bases are shared with TRBD2. The V segment lost 5 bases and the J segment 3 bases; nucleotides outside the gene matches: 4. Germline V gene data show CDR1 as KGHSH and CDR2 as LQKENI. The CDR3 sequence is 14 residues long. The CDR3 region has the DNA TGTGCCAGCTCAAGCCGGGACTACTACAATGAGCAGTTCTTC. Encoded protein: CASSSRDYYNEQFF.

This clone was picked up a small number of times. In DNA, the CDR3 is TGCAGTGCTAGTAGCGGAGGGGACAATGAGCAGTTCTTC. Encoded protein: CSASSGGDNEQFF. V is TRBV20-1 and J is TRBJ2-1; tentatively, D is TRBD2 (6 bases). In germline, CDR1 is DFQATT, CDR2 SNEGSKA (reference sequence). Between the trimmed V and J ends, which lost 3 bases and 5 bases, there was a span of 11 bases. This CDR3 comprises 13 residues.

The chain carries TRBV4-2 and TRBJ1-3; TRBD1 is a possible D gene (5 bases). The CDR3 runs 17 residues. Trimming shortened V by 0 bases and J by 4 bases, and 16 bases separated the two germline ends. Germline CDR1 reads LGHNA; CDR2 reads YNFKEQ. As DNA, the CDR3 is TGTGCCAGCAGCCAAGAGATCGGGAGCAGGGCAGGAAACACCATATATTTT. Protein product: CASSQEIGSRAGNTIYF.

The V and J genes are TRBV5-6 and TRBJ2-3, with 7 positions matching TRBD1. The CDR3 spans 15 residues. V shed 4 bases, J shed 0 bases, and the junction held 5 bases outside the gene matches. The germline gives CDR1 SGHDT, CDR2 YYEEEE. In DNA form, the CDR3 reads TGTGCCAGCAGCGCCTTGACAGGGAGCACAGATACGCAGTATTTT. Translating it yields CASSALTGSTDTQYF. Full variable domain (missing parts from reference TRBV5-6 and TRBJ2-3): DAGVTQSPTHLIKTRGQQVTLRCSPKSGHDTVSWYQQALGQGPQFIFQYYEEEERQRGNFPDRFSGHQFPNYSSELNVNALLLGDSALYLCASSALTGSTDTQYFGPGTRLTVL.

This sequence joins TRBV5-1 and TRBJ1-4, with 7 nucleotides matching TRBD1. Per germline, CDR1 SGHRS and CDR2 YFSETQ. With V trimmed by 1 base and J by 8 bases, 2 bases remained unmatched. CDR3 length: 13 amino acids. The CDR3 sequence is CASSLTGDEKLFF. CDR3 in DNA: TGCGCCAGCAGCTTGACAGGGGACGAAAAACTGTTTTTT.

The CDR3 loop is CASSSTGVEGYTF. In DNA, the CDR3 is TGTGCCAGCAGTAGCACAGGGGTGGAAGGCTACACCTTC. V gene TRBV6-2 or TRBV6-3 combines with J gene TRBJ1-2, with 7 positions matching TRBD1. This CDR3 is built from 13 residues. Germline loops: CDR1 MNHEY, CDR2 SVGEGT. The ends lost 5 bases at V and 8 bases at J; junction bases unmatched: 8.

This chain uses TRBV7-6 with TRBJ2-6, with D unresolved. V lost 4 bases and J 0 bases, leaving 4 bases between the germline ends. In germline, CDR1 is SGHVS, CDR2 FNYEAQ. The CDR3 has 14 amino acids. CDR3 sequence: CASSSYSGANVLTF. The CDR3 region has the DNA TGTGCCAGCAGCTCCTACTCTGGGGCCAACGTCCTGACTTTC.

CDR3 sequence: CASSYSFAGTEAFF. CDR3 bases: TGTGCCAGCAGTTACTCATTCGCGGGGACTGAAGCTTTCTTT. The chain has TRBV6-5 and TRBJ1-1, with D unclear. CDR3 size: 14 residues. V lost 0 bases, J lost 5 bases, and 10 bases lay in between. In germline, CDR1 is MNHEY, CDR2 SVGAGI.

CDR3 nucleotides: TGTGCCACTCAAACAGGGATATCACCCCTCCACTTT. It codes for CATQTGISPLHF. The chain recombines TRBV19 with TRBJ1-6; possibly TRBD1 for D (6 bases). Trimming removed 10 bases at V and 10 bases at J, with 14 bases between. The germline V gene encodes CDR1 LNHDA and CDR2 SQIVND (reference sequence). CDR3 length: 12 amino acids.

The chain links TRBV9 to TRBJ1-2; 9 bases align to TRBD1. The CDR3 spans 17 residues. V gave up 4 bases and J gave up 0 bases; unmatched junction bases: 10. Germline V gene lookup returns CDR1 SGDLS and CDR2 YYNGEE. In DNA form, the CDR3 reads TGTGCCAGCAGCCCCCGGGACAGGGTGAGGGCTAACTATGGCTACACCTTC. Protein product: CASSPRDRVRANYGYTF.

The chain is built from TRBV27 and TRBJ2-7, with D perhaps TRBD2 (5 bases). Germline V gene sequence: CDR1 MNHEY, CDR2 SMNVEV (reference sequence). The V and J ends lost 3 bases and 3 bases respectively, with 6 bases between them. The CDR3 is 12 residues long. The CDR3: CASSFRDYEQYV. The CDR3 DNA reads as TGTGCCAGCAGTTTCCGGGACTACGAGCAGTACGTC.

The chain links TRBV4-3 to TRBJ2-7; 9 nucleotides line up with TRBD2. Per the germline V gene, CDR1 is LGHNA and CDR2 is YSLEER. V lost 8 bases and J lost 3; bases outside the gene matches: 11. CDR3 length: 15 residues. The CDR3 reads CASPTSGLRVYEQYF. For the CDR3, the DNA is TGCGCCAGCCCCACTAGCGGGCTAAGGGTCTACGAGCAGTACTTC.

This clone was picked up a small number of times. The rearrangement links TRBV30 to TRBJ2-7, with D maybe TRBD1 (6 bases). The CDR3 contains 14 residues. Germline loops: CDR1 GTSNPN, CDR2 SVGIG (reference sequence). Trimming took off 2 bases at V and 6 bases at J, with 17 bases between the two ends. The CDR3 here is CAWSQGTEGPEQYF. CDR3 DNA sequence: TGTGCCTGGAGTCAGGGGACGGAAGGGCCCGAGCAGTACTTC.

The chain employs TRBV3-1 (or the pseudogene TRBV3-2) and TRBJ1-2, with TRBD1 as a possible D gene (6 bases). CDR1 and CDR2 from the germline V gene are LGHDT and YNNKEL (reference sequence). Deletions cut 3 bases from V and 6 bases from J, with 11 bases between. The CDR3 consists of 13 residues. The CDR3 DNA reads as TGTGCCAGCAGCCAGAGGGGGGGGGATGGCTACACCTTC. Translating gives CASSQRGGDGYTF.